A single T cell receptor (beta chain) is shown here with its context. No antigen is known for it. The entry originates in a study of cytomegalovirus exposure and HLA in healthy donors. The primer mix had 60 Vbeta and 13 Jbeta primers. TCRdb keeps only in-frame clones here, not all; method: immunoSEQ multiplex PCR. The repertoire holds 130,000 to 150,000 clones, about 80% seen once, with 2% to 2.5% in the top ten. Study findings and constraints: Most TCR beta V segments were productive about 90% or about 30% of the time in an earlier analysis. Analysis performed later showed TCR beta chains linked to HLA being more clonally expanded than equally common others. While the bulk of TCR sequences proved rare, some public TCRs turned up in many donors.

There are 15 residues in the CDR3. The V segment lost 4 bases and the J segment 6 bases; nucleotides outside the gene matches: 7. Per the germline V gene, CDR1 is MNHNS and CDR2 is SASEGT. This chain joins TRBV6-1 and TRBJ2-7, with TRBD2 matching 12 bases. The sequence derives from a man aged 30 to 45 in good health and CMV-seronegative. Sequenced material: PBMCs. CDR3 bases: TGTGCCAGCAGTGGGACTAGCGGGGCCGACGGCGAGCAGTACTTC. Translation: CASSGTSGADGEQYF.